The 11 T cell receptor beta chains below all came from one sample that was sequenced in a study of blood T cell repertoires in COVID-19 (dated by TCRdb to the early 2020s). Libraries were prepared through the immunoSEQ multiplex PCR assay. The source is immuneACCESS, and TCRdb retained only in-frame sequences with V and J called. Part of the clones is not carried over; for the studies checked, unresolved V genes explain less than half of this, and the remainder is unexplained. For this sample there are about 200,000 clones; more than 70% appear just once. The top ten constitute approximately 7.6% of the sample. Material for sequencing was PBMCs or T cells enriched from blood (not recorded which). The receptors were gathered from a woman younger than 30 who had recovered from COVID-19.

The J gene is TRBJ2-3, the V gene TRBV13; 9 bases agree with TRBD2. V was clipped by 5 bases and J by 4 bases; unmatched bases: 7. Looked up from germline, CDR1 is PRHDT and CDR2 is FYEKMQ (reference sequence). CDR3 length: 15 amino acids. The CDR3 here is CASSERGGGADTQYF. CDR3 coding DNA: TGTGCCAGCAGCGAGCGTGGCGGGGGGGCAGATACGCAGTATTTT.

In this sample, this clone turned up once. The chain employs TRBV28 and TRBJ1-5; tentatively, D is TRBD1 (6 bases). V lost 5 bases to trimming and J lost 3 bases, with 17 bases between them. CDR1 and CDR2 (germline): MDHEN, SYDVKM. The CDR3 is 16 amino acids. CDR3 nucleotide sequence: TGTGCCAGCAGTATCGGTGGGGCAGGGGACAATCAGCCCCAGCATTTT. The encoded protein is CASSIGGAGDNQPQHF.

This clone was counted a few times. V usage is TRBV3-1 (or the pseudogene TRBV3-2) and J usage is TRBJ1-6; D is perhaps TRBD1 (6 bases). From germline, CDR1 is LGHDT and CDR2 YNNKEL (reference sequence). V was pared by 5 bases and J by 12 bases, with 11 bases between. This CDR3 region has 12 residues. Here the CDR3 DNA reads TGTGCCAGCAGCGACAGGTTACAACCCCTCCACTTT. It translates to CASSDRLQPLHF.

Here the CDR3 reads CASSLGQSGPNEKLFF. The CDR3 coding sequence is TGTGCCAGCAGCCTCGGACAGTCGGGTCCTAATGAAAAACTGTTTTTT. The J gene is TRBJ1-4, the V gene TRBV7-9; D possibly corresponds to TRBD1 (6 bases). Germline V CDR1 and CDR2: SEHNR, FQNEAQ (reference sequence). The V end lost 5 bases, the J end lost 3 bases, and 16 bases lay between the germline ends. The CDR3 spans 16 residues.

The chain combines TRBV6-1 with TRBJ1-5; D is possibly TRBD1 (6 bases). This CDR3 is built from 15 residues. Germline loops: CDR1 MNHNS, CDR2 SASEGT. Between the trimmed V and J ends, which lost 1 base and 4 bases, there was a span of 11 bases. The CDR3 DNA reads as TGTGCCAGCAGTGAAGTCCTTACAGGGAATCAGCCCCAGCATTTT. The encoded protein is CASSEVLTGNQPQHF.

The chain employs TRBV12-5 and TRBJ2-2; D gene uncertain. Trimming pared 5 bases from V and 7 bases from J, leaving 11 bases between. Per germline, CDR1 LGHNT and CDR2 FRNRAP. The CDR3 sequence is 13 residues long. CDR3 DNA sequence: TGTGCTAGTGGTGTACCGAGTATCGGGGAGCTGTTTTTT. It encodes CASGVPSIGELFF.

The chain uses TRBV30 and TRBJ1-6; D is possibly TRBD1 (5 bases). With 4 bases removed from V and 8 bases from J, the gap between germline ends came to 12 bases. The CDR3 loop spans 13 amino acids. The germline CDR1 and CDR2 sequences are GTSNPN and SVGIG (reference sequence). The CDR3 DNA follows: TGTGCCTGGACCCAGGGCACCGATTCACCCCTCCACTTT. Encoded protein: CAWTQGTDSPLHF.

The V gene is TRBV4-1, the J gene TRBJ2-5; D unresolved. The germline gives CDR1 MGHRA, CDR2 YSYEKL. Trimming left V 5 bases short and J 6 bases short, with 7 bases between. The CDR3 sequence is 11 residues long. CDR3 sequence reads: CASSTRKTQYF. CDR3 sequence (DNA): TGCGCCAGCAGCACTCGAAAGACCCAGTACTTC.

The rearrangement links TRBV2 to TRBJ1-2, with D maybe TRBD1 (6 bases). This CDR3 has 14 residues. The ends were cut back, 3 bases at V and 4 bases at J, with 12 bases in the middle. Germline-derived CDR1 and CDR2 are SNHLY and FYNNEI. The CDR3 loop is CASSDAGDPYGYTF. Written as DNA, the CDR3 is TGTGCCAGCAGTGACGCAGGGGACCCCTATGGCTACACCTTC.

This sequence joins TRBV25-1 and TRBJ2-1; TRBD2 aligns across 10 bases. Germline V lookup: CDR1 MGHDK, CDR2 SYGVNS. This CDR3 is built from 13 residues. V was pared by 7 bases and J by 6 bases, with 3 bases of the junction left unmatched. CDR3 amino acids: CASTIAGGNEQFF. In DNA, the CDR3 is TGTGCCAGCACTATAGCGGGGGGCAATGAGCAGTTCTTC.

The chain has TRBV7-9 and TRBJ1-4; TRBD1 matches at 11 bases. The CDR3 is 15 residues long. Germline CDR1 and CDR2: SEHNR and FQNEAQ (reference sequence). The ends lost 5 bases at V and 4 bases at J; junction bases unmatched: 3. The CDR3 DNA follows: TGTGCCAGCAGCCGTGGGACAGGGGGTAATGAAAAACTGTTTTTT. This encodes CASSRGTGGNEKLFF.